This T cell receptor (beta chain) was documented in a study of blood T cell repertoires in COVID-19. Clones were sequenced by immunoSEQ multiplex PCR, and TCRdb holds only the in-frame ones, with some missing. The profile shows fewer than 250,000 clones, over 80% of them singletons. Participants were aged about 18 to 89 years, lived in around 25 US areas, and enrolled virtually. CDR3 size: 16 residues. Germline assignment: CDR1 SGHRS and CDR2 YFSETQ. V gave up 2 bases and J gave up 0 bases, with 14 bases separating them. Sequencing was done on a sample of PBMCs or T cells enriched from blood (not recorded which). The source is a woman aged 25-40 years who had been exposed to COVID-19. The genes are TRBV5-1 and TRBJ1-1; D remains unclear. Written as DNA, the CDR3 is TGCGCCAGCAGCTTAGTCGGTTTTCCGGTGAACACTGAAGCTTTCTTT. Encoded protein: CASSLVGFPVNTEAFF.